The rows below give T cell receptor beta chains drawn from one sample of a study of blood T cell repertoires in COVID-19. Using immunoSEQ multiplex PCR, the repertoire was profiled, and TCRdb retains in-frame clones only, with some absent. The top ten hold 2% to 3% of the sample, which has some 150,000 clones, around nine tenths seen once. Sequenced: peripheral blood. All receptors come from a woman aged 70-85 years with acute or convalescent COVID-19. The CDR3 runs from the conserved cysteine through the conserved F or W. Fields, in order: V gene, J gene, clone size, D gene, CDR3 DNA, CDR3 protein. A D gene is named only where the DNA matches it firmly. Rows may omit the clone size; those that give it use once, few, many or a size class.

>TRBV29-1|TRBJ1-2|.|TRBD1
TGCAGCGTCACAGGGGGCACGGGTTATGGCTACACCTTC
CSVTGGTGYGYTF
>TRBV6-2/TRBV6-3|TRBJ1-1|.|.
TGTGCCAGCAGCAAGGGGATTCAGATGAACACTGAAGCTTTCTTT
CASSKGIQMNTEAFF
>TRBV13|TRBJ2-1|.|TRBD2
TGTGCCAGCAGCCCTGGACTAGCGGGGGAAACATACAATGAGCAGTTCTTC
CASSPGLAGETYNEQFF
>TRBV28|TRBJ2-1|.|TRBD2
TGTGCCAGCAGTTTATCTCTACTAGCGGGGGCGTACAATGAGCAGTTCTTC
CASSLSLLAGAYNEQFF
>TRBV10-1|TRBJ2-1|.|TRBD2
TGCGCCAGCAGTTTAGCGGGGGGGCGAAATGAGCAGTTCTTC
CASSLAGGRNEQFF
>TRBV2|TRBJ2-1|once|.
TGTGCCAGCAAGACTTACAACAACTACAATGAGCAGTTCTTC
CASKTYNNYNEQFF
>TRBV7-6|TRBJ2-4|.|TRBD1
TGTGCCAGCAGCTTAGAGGCCAGGGGGAAACCCAAAAACATTCAGTACTTC
CASSLEARGKPKNIQYF
>TRBV5-1|TRBJ2-6|.|.
TGCGCCAGCAGCTTGCCAGGCGACCGCTCTGGGGCCAACGTCCTGACTTTC
CASSLPGDRSGANVLTF
>TRBV5-1|TRBJ2-7|.|TRBD2
TGCGCCAGCAGCTTGTCTAGCGGGGGGCTCGAGCACTTC
CASSLSSGGLEHF
>TRBV7-2|TRBJ1-2|few|TRBD1
TGTGCCAGCAGCTTAGTTCGGACAGGGAACTATGGCTACACCTTC
CASSLVRTGNYGYTF
>TRBV21-1|TRBJ1-5|.|.
TGTGCCAGCAGCTCAATACTCCAGCCCCAGCATTTT
CASSSILQPQHF
>TRBV7-9|TRBJ1-5|.|.
TGTGCCAGCAGCTTAACGGGACTAAAAAAAGGGAGCAATCAGCCCCAGCATTTT
CASSLTGLKKGSNQPQHF
>TRBV5-1|TRBJ1-5|.|TRBD1
TGCGCCAGCAGCCTAACGGGACAGAGCAATCAGCCCCAGCATTTT
CASSLTGQSNQPQHF
>TRBV18|TRBJ1-1|.|.
TGTGCCAGCTCACCTACACCGAACACTGAAGCTTTCTTT
CASSPTPNTEAFF
>TRBV5-8|TRBJ1-5|.|TRBD1
TGTGCCAGCAGCTATTGGCAGGGGGGCAATCAGCCCCAGCATTTT
CASSYWQGGNQPQHF
>TRBV19|TRBJ1-3|.|TRBD1
TGTGCCAGTAGGGGGGACAGGGCTGGAAACACCATATATTTT
CASRGDRAGNTIYF
>TRBV20-1|TRBJ2-4|.|TRBD2
TGCAGTGCTAGTTCGAGCGGGGGGGACATATACAAAAACATTCAGTACTTC
CSASSSGGDIYKNIQYF
>TRBV4-2|TRBJ1-5|.|TRBD1
TGTGCCAGCAGCCTGTATGGACAGGGGGATCAGCCCCAGCATTTT
CASSLYGQGDQPQHF
>TRBV29-1|TRBJ1-1|.|TRBD1
TGCAGCGTTGACGACAGGGGGTATACTGAAGCTTTCTTT
CSVDDRGYTEAFF
>TRBV28|TRBJ1-2|once|.
TGTGCCAGCAGCCCCCCCAGGGTAGAGACCTATGGCTACACCTTC
CASSPPRVETYGYTF
>TRBV7-9|TRBJ1-2|.|.
TGTGCCAGCAGCTCGGGGGAGGAGGGTGGCTACACCTTC
CASSSGEEGGYTF
>TRBV10-3|TRBJ1-1|.|.
TGTGCCATCAGTCTGTGGTCGGGTACTGAAGCTTTCTTT
CAISLWSGTEAFF
>TRBV6-2/TRBV6-3|TRBJ2-3|.|TRBD2
TGTGCCAGCAGTCTACTTGATTTCGGGAGGAGCACAGATACGCAGTATTTT
CASSLLDFGRSTDTQYF
>TRBV10-2|TRBJ2-1|once|.
TGCGCCAGCACCCGTCCCGAGTCTGTTGAGCAGTTCTTC
CASTRPESVEQFF
>TRBV28|TRBJ1-2|.|TRBD1
TGTGCCACCTTTGAGGGACAGGGAACGTATGGCTACACCTTC
CATFEGQGTYGYTF
>TRBV7-2|TRBJ2-3|.|TRBD1
TGTGCCAGCAGCTTAGTCACCATTGGACAGGGGGCAGTTACGCAGTATTTT
CASSLVTIGQGAVTQYF
>TRBV25-1|TRBJ1-1|.|.
TGTGCCAGCATAAACGCTATGAACACTGAAGCTTTCTTT
CASINAMNTEAFF
>TRBV6-2/TRBV6-3|TRBJ2-2|.|TRBD1
TGTGCCAGCAGTATCCGGGACAGGGTCGCCGGGGAGCTGTTTTTT
CASSIRDRVAGELFF
>TRBV11-2|TRBJ1-2|.|.
TGTGCCAGCAGCTTGAGGAGTTCCTCTGACTATGGCTACACCTTC
CASSLRSSSDYGYTF
>TRBV10-3|TRBJ2-3|.|TRBD2
TGTGCCATCAATCCGGGACTAGCGGCAGATACGCAGTATTTT
CAINPGLAADTQYF
>TRBV7-2|TRBJ1-3|once|TRBD1
TGTGCCAGCAGCTACAGGGGCCAATGGTCTGGAAACACCATATATTTT
CASSYRGQWSGNTIYF
>TRBV13|TRBJ1-2|.|TRBD1
TGTGCCAGCAGCTCACGGGACAGGGGATCTGGCTACACCTTC
CASSSRDRGSGYTF
>TRBV5-4|TRBJ1-2|.|.
TGTGCCAGCAGAACGCCCGACAGATCCTCTAACTATGGCTACACCTTC
CASRTPDRSSNYGYTF
>TRBV5-6|TRBJ1-5|.|TRBD1
TGTGCCAGCAGCTTGGCGGGACAGGGCAATCAGCCCCAGCATTTT
CASSLAGQGNQPQHF
>TRBV10-3|TRBJ1-2|.|TRBD1
TGTGCCATCAGGGCCGGGACAGGACATGGCTACACCTTC
CAIRAGTGHGYTF
>TRBV6-5|TRBJ2-1|.|TRBD2
TGTGCCAGCAAAAACGGACTAGCGGGGAGCAATGAGCAGTTCTTC
CASKNGLAGSNEQFF
>TRBV3-1/TRBV3-2|TRBJ1-3|.|.
TGTGCCAGCAGCCAAGATCTTCGAACTTCAACCGGAAACACCATATATTTT
CASSQDLRTSTGNTIYF
>TRBV29-1|TRBJ2-5|.|.
TGCAGCGTTGGCGGGCCATTCGGGGAGACCCAGTACTTC
CSVGGPFGETQYF
>TRBV18|TRBJ1-1|.|.
TGTGCCAGCTCACCAACCTACAGAGGGACTGAAGCTTTCTTT
CASSPTYRGTEAFF
>TRBV5-4|TRBJ1-4|once|.
TGTGCCAGCAGCTTTCGGGGTGAAAAACTGTTTTTT
CASSFRGEKLFF
>TRBV5-8|TRBJ1-1|.|TRBD1
TGTGCCAGCAGCTGGCACAGGGGGCCGACGAACACTGAAGCTTTCTTT
CASSWHRGPTNTEAFF
>TRBV28|TRBJ2-5|.|TRBD2
TGTGCCAGCAGTTTAGGTCGGGGGGGCCGGCAAGAGACCCAGTACTTC
CASSLGRGGRQETQYF
>TRBV30|TRBJ1-2|.|.
TGTGCCTGGACCGGACATCGTGGCTACACCTTC
CAWTGHRGYTF
>TRBV11-2|TRBJ1-1|.|.
TGTGCCAGCAGCCCCCGGGAGGGAGGGCTGTCTGAAGCTTTCTTT
CASSPREGGLSEAFF
>TRBV18|TRBJ1-3|.|.
TGTGCCAGCTCACCAGAGAGTACAGTCTCTGGAAACACCATATATTTT
CASSPESTVSGNTIYF
>TRBV9|TRBJ2-5|.|TRBD2
TGTGCCAGCACGAGAACCCGGACTAGCGGACATTACCAAGAGACCCAGTACTTC
CASTRTRTSGHYQETQYF
>TRBV5-6|TRBJ2-5|.|TRBD2
TGTGCCAGCAGCTCGACTAGCGGGCCCGGGTGGGAGACCCAGTACTTC
CASSSTSGPGWETQYF
>TRBV11-2|TRBJ2-5|.|.
TGTGCCAGCAGCTTAGGCAGACAAGAGACCCAGTACTTC
CASSLGRQETQYF
>TRBV7-9|TRBJ1-4|.|.
TGTGCCAGCAGCCAAGGCGGTTTGATTAATGAAAAACTGTTTTTT
CASSQGGLINEKLFF
>TRBV2|TRBJ2-1|.|.
TGTGCCAGCAGTGAGAGACTGGGTTCCGACGCTGAGCAGTTCTTC
CASSERLGSDAEQFF
>TRBV27|TRBJ2-1|.|TRBD1
TGTGCCAGCAGAAAGACTAATCGCGACAGGGATCCATACAATGAGCAGTTCTTC
CASRKTNRDRDPYNEQFF
>TRBV6-1|TRBJ2-3|.|TRBD2
TGTGCCAGCAGTGATCTGGGCGGGGGGGCAGATACGCAGTATTTT
CASSDLGGGADTQYF
>TRBV18|TRBJ1-4|.|TRBD1
TGTGCCAGCTCGAGGGGGCAGGCCTCAACTAATGAAAAACTGTTTTTT
CASSRGQASTNEKLFF
>TRBV6-5|TRBJ1-1|.|TRBD1
TGTGCCAGCAGACCCGGACAGGCGAACACTGAAGCTTTCTTT
CASRPGQANTEAFF
>TRBV24-1|TRBJ2-2|.|TRBD2
TGTGCCACCAGTGACCAACGACTAGCGGGGACCACCGGGGAGCTGTTTTTT
CATSDQRLAGTTGELFF
>TRBV19|TRBJ2-3|.|TRBD2
TGTGCCAGTAGTATGGGGACTAGCGGAATCACAGATACGCAGTATTTT
CASSMGTSGITDTQYF
>TRBV29-1|TRBJ2-1|once|TRBD2
TGCAGCGTTGATCGATTGGGACTAGCGGGGGGGAATGAGCAGTTCTTC
CSVDRLGLAGGNEQFF
>TRBV2|TRBJ2-5|.|.
TGTGCCACCGACCGGGGAAGCTACGTTGGAGAGACCCAGTACTTC
CATDRGSYVGETQYF
>TRBV6-5|TRBJ1-1|.|TRBD1
TGTGCCAGCAGCAGGACAGGGAACACTGAAGCTTTCTTT
CASSRTGNTEAFF